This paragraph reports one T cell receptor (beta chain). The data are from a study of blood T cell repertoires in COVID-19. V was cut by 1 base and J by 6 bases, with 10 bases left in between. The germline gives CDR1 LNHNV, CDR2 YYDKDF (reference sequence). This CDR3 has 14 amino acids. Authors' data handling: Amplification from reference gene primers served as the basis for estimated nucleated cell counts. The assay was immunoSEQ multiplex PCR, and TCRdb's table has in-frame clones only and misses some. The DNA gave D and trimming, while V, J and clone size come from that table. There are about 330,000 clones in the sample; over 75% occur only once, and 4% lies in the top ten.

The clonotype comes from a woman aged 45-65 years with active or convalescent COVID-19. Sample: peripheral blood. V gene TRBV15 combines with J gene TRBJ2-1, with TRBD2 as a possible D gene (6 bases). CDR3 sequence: CATSRVGGVNEQFF. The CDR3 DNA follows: TGTGCCACCAGCAGAGTCGGGGGTGTCAATGAGCAGTTCTTC.